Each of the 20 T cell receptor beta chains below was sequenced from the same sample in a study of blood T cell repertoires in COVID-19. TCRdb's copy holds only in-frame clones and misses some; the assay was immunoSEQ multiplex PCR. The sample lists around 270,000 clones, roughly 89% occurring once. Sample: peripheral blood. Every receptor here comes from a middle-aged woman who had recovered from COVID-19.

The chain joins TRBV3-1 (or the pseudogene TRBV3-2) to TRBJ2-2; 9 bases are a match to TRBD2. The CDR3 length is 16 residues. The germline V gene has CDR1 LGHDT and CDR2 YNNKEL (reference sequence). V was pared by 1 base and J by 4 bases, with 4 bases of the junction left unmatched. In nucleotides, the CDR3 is TGTGCCAGCAGCCAAGCGGGAGCGGGGGGCACCGGGGAGCTGTTTTTT. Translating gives CASSQAGAGGTGELFF.

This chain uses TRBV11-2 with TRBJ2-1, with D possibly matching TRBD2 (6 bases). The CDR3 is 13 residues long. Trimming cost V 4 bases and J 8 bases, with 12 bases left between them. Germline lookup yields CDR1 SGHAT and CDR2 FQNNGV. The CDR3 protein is CASSSGGSHEQFF. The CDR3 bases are TGTGCCAGCAGCTCTGGGGGGTCCCATGAGCAGTTCTTC.

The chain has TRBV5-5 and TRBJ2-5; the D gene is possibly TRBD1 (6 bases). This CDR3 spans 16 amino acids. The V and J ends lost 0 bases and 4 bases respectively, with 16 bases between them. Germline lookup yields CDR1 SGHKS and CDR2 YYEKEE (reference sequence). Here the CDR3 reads CASSLVPTGTPETQYF. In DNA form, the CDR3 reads TGTGCCAGCAGCTTGGTGCCTACAGGGACCCCAGAGACCCAGTACTTC.

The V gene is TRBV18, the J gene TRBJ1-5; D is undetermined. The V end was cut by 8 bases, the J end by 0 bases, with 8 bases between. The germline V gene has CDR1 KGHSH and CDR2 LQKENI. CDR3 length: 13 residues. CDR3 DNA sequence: TGTGCCAGCCGACTCGATAGCAATCAGCCCCAGCATTTT. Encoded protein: CASRLDSNQPQHF.

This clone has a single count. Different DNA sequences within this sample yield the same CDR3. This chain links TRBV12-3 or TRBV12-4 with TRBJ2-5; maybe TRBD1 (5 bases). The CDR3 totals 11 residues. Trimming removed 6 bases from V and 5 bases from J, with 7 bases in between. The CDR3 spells CASSRQETQYF. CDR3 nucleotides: TGTGCCAGCAGCCGACAGGAGACCCAGTACTTC.

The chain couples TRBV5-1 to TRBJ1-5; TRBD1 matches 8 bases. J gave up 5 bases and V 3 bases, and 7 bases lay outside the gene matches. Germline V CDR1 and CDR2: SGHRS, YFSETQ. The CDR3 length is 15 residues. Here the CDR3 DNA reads TGCGCCAGCAGCTCAAGGACAGGGTGGGATCAGCCCCAGCATTTT. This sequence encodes CASSSRTGWDQPQHF.

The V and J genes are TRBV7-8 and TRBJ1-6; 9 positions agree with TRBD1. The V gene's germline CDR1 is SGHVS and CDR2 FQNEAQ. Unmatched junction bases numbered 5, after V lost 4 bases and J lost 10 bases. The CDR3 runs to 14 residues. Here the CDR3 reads CASSSGQGRSPLHF. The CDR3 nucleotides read TGTGCCAGCAGCTCGGGACAGGGAAGATCACCCCTCCACTTT. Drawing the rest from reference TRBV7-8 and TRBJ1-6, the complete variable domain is GAGVSQSPRYKVAKRGQDVALRCDPISGHVSLFWYQQALGQGPEFLTYFQNEAQLDKSGLPSDRFFAERPEGSVSTLKIQRTQQEDSAVYLCASSSGQGRSPLHFGNGTRLTVT.

Here the CDR3 DNA reads TGTGCCAGCAGTGAAGGGGCGGACACCTACGAGCAGTACTTC. Translating gives CASSEGADTYEQYF. V gene TRBV6-1 combines with J gene TRBJ2-7; maybe TRBD1 (5 bases). The ends were cut back, 1 base at V and 2 bases at J, with 9 bases in the middle. This CDR3 is built from 14 residues. CDR1 is MNHNS, CDR2 SASEGT, per germline.

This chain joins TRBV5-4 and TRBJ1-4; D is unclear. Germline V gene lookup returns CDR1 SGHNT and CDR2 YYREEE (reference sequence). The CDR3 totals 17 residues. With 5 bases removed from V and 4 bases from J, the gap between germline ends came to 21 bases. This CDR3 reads CASSSFGPTRFNEKLFF. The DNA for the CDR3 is TGTGCCAGCAGTTCTTTTGGCCCCACACGATTTAATGAAAAACTGTTTTTT. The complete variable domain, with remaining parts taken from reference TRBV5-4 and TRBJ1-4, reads ETGVTQSPTHLIKTRGQQVTLRCSSQSGHNTVSWYQQALGQGPQFIFQYYREEENGRGNFPPRFSGLQFPNYSSELNVNALELDDSALYLCASSSFGPTRFNEKLFFGSGTQLSVL.

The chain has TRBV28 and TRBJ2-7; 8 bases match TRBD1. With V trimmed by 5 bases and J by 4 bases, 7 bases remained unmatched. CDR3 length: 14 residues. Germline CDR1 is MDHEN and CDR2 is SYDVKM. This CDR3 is CASSAADRAYEQYF. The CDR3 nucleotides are TGTGCCAGCAGTGCTGCGGACAGGGCTTACGAGCAGTACTTC.

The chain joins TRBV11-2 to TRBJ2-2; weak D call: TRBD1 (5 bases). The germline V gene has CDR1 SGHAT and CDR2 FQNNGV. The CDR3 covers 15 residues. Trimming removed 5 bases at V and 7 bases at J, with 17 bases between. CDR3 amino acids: CASSPLRGFGGELFF. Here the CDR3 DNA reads TGTGCCAGCAGCCCTCTTAGGGGATTTGGCGGGGAGCTGTTTTTT.

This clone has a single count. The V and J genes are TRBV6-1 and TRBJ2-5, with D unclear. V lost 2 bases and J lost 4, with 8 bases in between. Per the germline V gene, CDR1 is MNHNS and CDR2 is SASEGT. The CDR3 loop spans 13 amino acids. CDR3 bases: TGTGCCAGCAGTGAAAGAGTCGGAGAGACCCAGTACTTC. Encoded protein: CASSERVGETQYF.

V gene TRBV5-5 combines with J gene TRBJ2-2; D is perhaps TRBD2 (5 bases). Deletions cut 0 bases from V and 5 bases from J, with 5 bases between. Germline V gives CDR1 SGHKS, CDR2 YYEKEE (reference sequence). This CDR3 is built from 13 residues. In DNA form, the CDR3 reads TGTGCCAGCAGCTTGGGCGGGACCGGGGAGCTGTTTTTT. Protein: CASSLGGTGELFF.

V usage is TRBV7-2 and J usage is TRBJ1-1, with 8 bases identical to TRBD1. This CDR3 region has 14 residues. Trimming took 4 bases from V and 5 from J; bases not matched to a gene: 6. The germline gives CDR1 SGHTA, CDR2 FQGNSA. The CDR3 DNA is TGTGCCAGCAGCTCCAGGGGGCGCCTTACTGAAGCTTTCTTT. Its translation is CASSSRGRLTEAFF.

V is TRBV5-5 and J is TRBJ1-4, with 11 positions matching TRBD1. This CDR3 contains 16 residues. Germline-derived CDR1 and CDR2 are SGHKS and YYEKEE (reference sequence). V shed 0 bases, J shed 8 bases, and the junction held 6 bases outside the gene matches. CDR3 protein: CASSLAGGTGGEKLFF. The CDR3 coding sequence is TGTGCCAGCAGCTTGGCTGGTGGGACAGGGGGGGAAAAACTGTTTTTT. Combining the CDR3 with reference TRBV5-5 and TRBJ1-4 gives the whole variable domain DAGVTQSPTHLIKTRGQQVTLRCSPISGHKSVSWYQQVLGQGPQFIFQYYEKEERGRGNFPDRFSARQFPNYSSELNVNALLLGDSALYLCASSLAGGTGGEKLFFGSGTQLSVL.

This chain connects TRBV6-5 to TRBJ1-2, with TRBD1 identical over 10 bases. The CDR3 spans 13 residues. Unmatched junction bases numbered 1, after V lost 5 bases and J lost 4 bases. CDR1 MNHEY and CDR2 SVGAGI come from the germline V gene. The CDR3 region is CASSRQGAYGYTF. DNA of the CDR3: TGTGCCAGCAGTAGACAGGGGGCCTATGGCTACACCTTC.

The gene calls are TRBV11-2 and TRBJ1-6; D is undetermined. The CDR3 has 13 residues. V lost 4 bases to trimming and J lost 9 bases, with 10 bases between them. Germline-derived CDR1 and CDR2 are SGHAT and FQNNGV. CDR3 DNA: TGTGCCAGCAGCTCGCAGACTTCTTCACCCCTCCACTTT. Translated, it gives CASSSQTSSPLHF.

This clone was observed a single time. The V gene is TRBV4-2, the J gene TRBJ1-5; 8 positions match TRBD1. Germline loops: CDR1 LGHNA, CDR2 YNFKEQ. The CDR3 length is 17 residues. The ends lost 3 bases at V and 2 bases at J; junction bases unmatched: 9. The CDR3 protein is CASSHTGGIGGNQPQHF. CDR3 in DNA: TGTGCCAGCAGCCATACAGGGGGAATTGGGGGCAATCAGCCCCAGCATTTT.

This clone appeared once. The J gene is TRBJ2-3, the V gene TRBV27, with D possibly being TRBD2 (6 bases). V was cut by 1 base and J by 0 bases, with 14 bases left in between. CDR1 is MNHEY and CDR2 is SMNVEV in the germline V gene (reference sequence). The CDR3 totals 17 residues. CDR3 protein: CASSLFGGLTSTDTQYF. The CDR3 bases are TGTGCCAGCAGTTTATTTGGGGGACTCACTAGCACAGATACGCAGTATTTT.

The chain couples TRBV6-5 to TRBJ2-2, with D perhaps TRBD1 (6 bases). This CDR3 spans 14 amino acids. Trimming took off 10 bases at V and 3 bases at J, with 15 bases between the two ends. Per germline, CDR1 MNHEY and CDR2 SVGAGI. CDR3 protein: CATHQGTDTGELFF. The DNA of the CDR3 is TGTGCCACTCACCAGGGGACCGACACCGGGGAGCTGTTTTTT.